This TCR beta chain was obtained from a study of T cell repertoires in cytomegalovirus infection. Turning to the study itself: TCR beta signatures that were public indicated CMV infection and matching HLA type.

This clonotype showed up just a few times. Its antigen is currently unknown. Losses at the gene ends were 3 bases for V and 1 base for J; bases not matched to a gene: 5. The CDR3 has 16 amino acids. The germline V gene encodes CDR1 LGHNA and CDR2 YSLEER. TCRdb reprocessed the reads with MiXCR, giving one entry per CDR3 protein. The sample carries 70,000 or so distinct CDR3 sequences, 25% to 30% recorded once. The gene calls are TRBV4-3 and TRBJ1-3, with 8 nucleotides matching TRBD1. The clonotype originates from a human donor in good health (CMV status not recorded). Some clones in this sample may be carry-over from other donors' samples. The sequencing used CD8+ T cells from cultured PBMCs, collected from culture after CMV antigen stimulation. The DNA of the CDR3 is TGCGCCAGCAGCCACCGGACAGGGTGGTCTGGAAACACCATATATTTT. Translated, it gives CASSHRTGWSGNTIYF.